Below are 27 T cell receptor beta chains sequenced from a single sample in a study of blood T cell repertoires in COVID-19. Data came from immunoSEQ multiplex PCR; TCRdb stores just in-frame clones and leaves some out. The data contain 65,000 to 75,000 clones, about nine tenths of them singletons. Sequencing was done on a sample of peripheral blood. The receptor source for this set is a woman older than 75 with active or convalescent COVID-19.

The V call is TRBV11-2, the J call TRBJ2-1, with 8 bases matching TRBD1. The germline gives CDR1 SGHAT, CDR2 FQNNGV. Unmatched junction bases numbered 5, after V lost 1 base and J lost 6 bases. The CDR3 is 15 residues long. CDR3 bases: TGTGCCAGCAGCTTAGCGGGACAGGAGACCAATGAGCAGTTCTTC. As protein: CASSLAGQETNEQFF.

This chain joins TRBV5-5 and TRBJ1-3; D gene unclear. This CDR3 contains 14 residues. The germline CDR1 and CDR2 sequences are SGHKS and YYEKEE (reference sequence). V was pared by 5 bases and J by 0 bases, with 9 bases between. CDR3 nucleotides: TGTGCCAGCAGTCGCGGGGACTCTGGAAACACCATATATTTT. Translating it yields CASSRGDSGNTIYF.

The chain joins TRBV30 to TRBJ1-4; 7 bases match TRBD1. This CDR3 is 14 amino acids long. With V trimmed by 4 bases and J by 7 bases, 9 bases remained unmatched. CDR1 GTSNPN and CDR2 SVGIG come from the germline V gene (reference sequence). The CDR3, as DNA: TGTGCCTGGAACAACAGGGGATTGTTTGAAAAACTGTTTTTT. It specifies CAWNNRGLFEKLFF.

The chain couples TRBV4-3 to TRBJ2-1; TRBD2 matches 10 bases. The CDR3 is made up of 16 amino acids. CDR1 LGHNA and CDR2 YSLEER come from the germline V gene. The trim removed 0 bases at V and 8 bases at J, leaving 7 bases unmatched. The CDR3 here is CASSQDPSGGFYEQFF. The CDR3 DNA sequence: TGCGCCAGCAGCCAAGACCCTAGCGGGGGTTTTTATGAGCAGTTCTTC.

This chain links TRBV7-6 with TRBJ2-6; D is uncertain. V gave up 1 base and J gave up 2 bases, with 12 bases separating them. CDR1 and CDR2 (germline): SGHVS, FNYEAQ. This CDR3 region has 17 residues. The CDR3 DNA reads as TGTGCCAGCAGCTTAGTATTTGTGGGCACTGGGGCCAACGTCCTGACTTTC. The encoded protein is CASSLVFVGTGANVLTF.

The gene calls are TRBV7-2 and TRBJ2-5, with 14 bases that match TRBD2. The CDR3 covers 16 residues. V lost 6 bases to trimming and J lost 5 bases; unmatched junction nucleotides: 8. The germline gives CDR1 SGHTA, CDR2 FQGNSA. Here the CDR3 DNA reads TGTGCCAGCAGTCTGACTAGCGGGGGGGCCCGGGAGACCCAGTACTTC. This sequence encodes CASSLTSGGARETQYF.

The J gene is TRBJ2-7, the V gene TRBV6-5; tentative D call: TRBD2 (6 bases). CDR3 size: 15 residues. In germline, CDR1 is MNHEY, CDR2 SVGAGI. V was shortened by 0 bases and J by 6 bases, with 15 bases between the two germline ends. The CDR3 reads CASSYSAGGSSEQYF. CDR3 sequence (DNA): TGTGCCAGCAGTTACTCGGCCGGGGGTAGTTCCGAGCAGTACTTC.

This clone was seen repeatedly, ten times or more. This chain joins TRBV11-2 and TRBJ2-2; 7 bases fit TRBD1. Germline-derived CDR1 and CDR2 are SGHAT and FQNNGV. This CDR3 contains 16 residues. V trimming: 2 bases; J trimming: 0 bases; junction bases outside the gene matches: 3. In DNA form, the CDR3 reads TGTGCCAGCAGCTTATGGGGACAGACGAACACCGGGGAGCTGTTTTTT. Translated, it gives CASSLWGQTNTGELFF.

This clone was seen just once. This chain links TRBV10-3 with TRBJ2-6, with TRBD2 matching 7 bases. Trimming removed 0 bases from V and 4 bases from J; junction bases left unmatched: 6. There are 17 residues in the CDR3. Per germline, CDR1 ENHRY and CDR2 SYGVKD. CDR3 residues: CAISESGGGRGANVLTF. The DNA for the CDR3 is TGTGCCATCAGTGAGTCGGGGGGAGGGAGAGGGGCCAACGTCCTGACTTTC.

This chain joins TRBV6-5 and TRBJ1-2; D is unclear. Trimming left V 6 bases short and J 8 bases short, with 13 bases between. The length of the CDR3 is 12 residues. Looked up from germline, CDR1 is MNHEY and CDR2 is SVGAGI. CDR3 in amino acids: CASSPLGGGYTF. The CDR3 DNA reads as TGTGCCAGCAGCCCCCTCGGCGGCGGCTACACCTTC.

The chain is built from TRBV19 and TRBJ1-2, with 8 bases aligning to TRBD1. Unmatched junction bases numbered 7, after V lost 1 base and J lost 3 bases. CDR1 and CDR2 from the germline V gene are LNHDA and SQIVND (reference sequence). CDR3 size: 16 residues. For the CDR3, the DNA is TGTGCCAGTAGTATAGGCAGGGGGCTTCTTGACTATGGCTACACCTTC. This translates into CASSIGRGLLDYGYTF.

This chain joins TRBV6-5 and TRBJ2-1; weak D call: TRBD1 (5 bases). Germline V gene lookup returns CDR1 MNHEY and CDR2 SVGAGI. The CDR3 is made up of 12 amino acids. V gave up 6 bases and J gave up 4 bases, with 7 bases separating them. For the CDR3, the DNA is TGTGCCAGCAGGGGGCGATACAATGAGCAGTTCTTC. Residues: CASRGRYNEQFF.

The chain employs TRBV28 and TRBJ1-2; TRBD1 matches 9 bases. Trimming cost V 5 bases and J 8 bases; bases outside gene matches: 21. The CDR3 runs to 18 residues. Germline CDR1 and CDR2: MDHEN and SYDVKM. The CDR3 is CASSLPAGTGIPLGGYTF. As DNA, the CDR3 is TGTGCCAGCAGTCTTCCGGCGGGGACAGGGATCCCATTAGGCGGCTACACCTTC.

The chain combines TRBV6-7 with TRBJ2-2; 8 nucleotides match TRBD1. TRBV6-7 is an ORF; its function is uncertain. The V gene end was trimmed by 10 bases and the J gene end by 7 bases; junction bases not matched to a gene: 20. The CDR3 has 17 amino acids. The CDR3 nucleotides are TGTGCCAACCTCATACAGGGGGAGCGCGAAATCGGCGGGGAGCTGTTTTTT. Protein: CANLIQGEREIGGELFF.

The V and J genes are TRBV3-1 (or the pseudogene TRBV3-2) and TRBJ1-2; no clear D. Germline values: CDR1 LGHDT, CDR2 YNNKEL (reference sequence). The CDR3 loop spans 17 amino acids. The germline V and J ends were trimmed by 4 bases and 4 bases, with 22 bases remaining between them. As DNA, the CDR3 is TGTGCCAGCAGCCCCTCTTTGGTAGAGGGTGGGGTCTATGGCTACACCTTC. Its protein is CASSPSLVEGGVYGYTF.

This chain uses TRBV27 with TRBJ2-3; 11 nucleotides line up with TRBD2. CDR1 and CDR2 (germline): MNHEY, SMNVEV (reference sequence). The CDR3 has 15 residues. Unmatched junction bases numbered 9, after V lost 6 bases and J lost 7 bases. CDR3 DNA sequence: TGTGCCAGCAGACCACTAGCGGGGGATTCCCATACGCAGTATTTT. It specifies CASRPLAGDSHTQYF.

This chain joins TRBV6-6 and TRBJ2-5, with 10 bases lining up with TRBD2. The ends lost 0 bases at V and 2 bases at J; junction bases unmatched: 3. The CDR3 totals 16 residues. Germline lookup yields CDR1 MNHNY and CDR2 SVGAGI (reference sequence). The CDR3 loop reads CASSYSRSGGQETQYF. CDR3 sequence (DNA): TGTGCCAGCAGTTACTCGCGTAGCGGGGGGCAAGAGACCCAGTACTTC.

J is TRBJ1-1 and V is TRBV4-3, with D possibly TRBD1 on 6 matching bases. Trimming cost V 0 bases and J 5 bases, with 10 bases left between them. The CDR3 sequence is 14 residues long. The V gene's germline CDR1 is LGHNA and CDR2 YSLEER. CDR3 in amino acids: CASSQDRGLTEAFF. The CDR3 DNA is TGCGCCAGCAGCCAAGATAGGGGGTTAACTGAAGCTTTCTTT.

The V and J genes are TRBV13 and TRBJ1-5; D is unresolved. Germline CDR1 reads PRHDT; CDR2 reads FYEKMQ (reference sequence). The V end was cut by 3 bases, the J end by 4 bases, with 13 bases between. The CDR3 spans 15 residues. The CDR3: CASSLGRAQNQPQHF. The DNA for the CDR3 is TGTGCCAGCAGCTTGGGGAGAGCCCAAAATCAGCCCCAGCATTTT.

The rearrangement uses TRBV2 and TRBJ2-5; tentative D call: TRBD2 (6 bases). The CDR3 consists of 11 residues. Germline V gene data show CDR1 as SNHLY and CDR2 as FYNNEI. Trimming pared 6 bases from V and 5 bases from J, leaving 7 bases between. CDR3 nucleotides: TGTGCCAGCAGCGGGAGCGAGACCCAGTACTTC. The encoded protein is CASSGSETQYF.

In this sample, this clone turned up once. The V call is TRBV14, the J call TRBJ2-5, with 7 nucleotides matching TRBD2. The V segment lost 6 bases and the J segment 4 bases; nucleotides outside the gene matches: 8. CDR1 is SGHDN, CDR2 FVKESK, per germline. The CDR3 length is 14 residues. CDR3 region: CASSSRTRAETQYF. Here the CDR3 DNA reads TGTGCCAGCAGTTCAAGGACTAGGGCAGAGACCCAGTACTTC. Full variable domain (rest looked up from reference TRBV14 and TRBJ2-5): EAGVTQFPSHSVIEKGQTVTLRCDPISGHDNLYWYRRVMGKEIKFLLHFVKESKQDESGMPNNRFLAERTGGTYSTLKVQPAELEDSGVYFCASSSRTRAETQYFGPGTRLLVL.

This chain uses TRBV6-5 with TRBJ1-4, with D tentatively TRBD1 (5 bases). The CDR3 sequence is 15 residues long. V was shortened by 7 bases and J by 8 bases, with 20 bases between the two germline ends. Looked up from germline, CDR1 is MNHEY and CDR2 is SVGAGI. The CDR3 protein is CASIGHGLRAEKLFF. The CDR3 nucleotides read TGTGCCAGCATAGGACACGGTCTTCGGGCCGAAAAACTGTTTTTT.

This clone has a single count. V gene TRBV4-2 combines with J gene TRBJ1-1; 10 nucleotides align to TRBD1. J gave up 2 bases and V 0 bases, and 6 bases lay outside the gene matches. Germline assignment: CDR1 LGHNA and CDR2 YNFKEQ. The CDR3 extends over 17 amino acids. The CDR3 is CASSQEGQGNFNTEAFF. CDR3 nucleotides: TGTGCCAGCAGCCAAGAGGGACAGGGGAATTTCAACACTGAAGCTTTCTTT.

V and J are TRBV18 and TRBJ2-1; 7 bases map to TRBD1. V gave up 5 bases and J gave up 5 bases; unmatched junction bases: 12. The CDR3 covers 16 residues. Germline CDR1 and CDR2: KGHSH and LQKENI. Here the CDR3 DNA reads TGTGCCAGCTCAGAGGCTCTCACAGGGGCAAACAATGAGCAGTTCTTC. Translating gives CASSEALTGANNEQFF.

The V gene is TRBV5-4, the J gene TRBJ2-2, with TRBD1 identical over 7 bases. From germline, CDR1 is SGHNT and CDR2 YYREEE (reference sequence). The CDR3 spans 16 residues. Trimming at V came to 0 bases and at J to 2 bases, leaving 4 bases not matched to a gene. CDR3 DNA: TGTGCCAGCAGCTTGGTCGGGACAGAAAACACCGGGGAGCTGTTTTTT. Translating it yields CASSLVGTENTGELFF.

The rearrangement links TRBV28 to TRBJ1-2, with D tentatively TRBD1 (6 bases). V shed 2 bases and J shed 3 bases, with 22 bases lying between them. This CDR3 region has 18 residues. Germline values: CDR1 MDHEN, CDR2 SYDVKM. CDR3 nucleotide sequence: TGTGCCAGCAGTTTAGCCCCGAAAAGATCGGGACAAGACTATGGCTACACCTTC. Protein: CASSLAPKRSGQDYGYTF.

The J gene is TRBJ1-2, the V gene TRBV7-2; weak D call: TRBD1 (6 bases). V shed 5 bases and J shed 5 bases, with 15 bases lying between them. CDR1 and CDR2 (germline): SGHTA, FQGNSA. The CDR3 totals 14 residues. The CDR3 spells CASSALGASYGYTF. The CDR3 DNA reads TGTGCCAGCAGCGCCCTGGGGGCCTCGTATGGCTACACCTTC.